A single sample is the source of the 18 T cell receptor beta chains below, sequenced in a study of long-term antiretroviral therapy in people with HIV. The immunoSEQ assay was v3.0, run at survey level. TCRdb's table, derived via immunoSEQ multiplex PCR, lists solely in-frame clones and lacks some. The sample records some 35,000 clones, around 82% being singletons. The sample consisted of unsorted PBMCs, taken 0.4 years before starting antiretroviral therapy. All receptors come from a man younger than 35 with HIV.

The chain joins TRBV5-6 to TRBJ2-7; D is uncertain. V gave up 1 base and J gave up 5 bases, with 7 bases separating them. The CDR3 covers 12 residues. Germline V gene lookup returns CDR1 SGHDT and CDR2 YYEEEE. CDR3 residues: CASSLTSNEQYF. The CDR3 coding sequence is TGTGCCAGCAGCTTGACCAGCAACGAGCAGTACTTC.

The table lists this clone with a count of one. This chain uses TRBV10-3 with TRBJ2-5; TRBD2 might be the D (5 bases). From germline, CDR1 is ENHRY and CDR2 SYGVKD. This CDR3 region has 13 residues. The V and J ends lost 4 bases and 0 bases respectively, with 6 bases between them. The CDR3 DNA sequence: TGTGCCATCAGTGCCGGGGACCAAGAGACCCAGTACTTC. This sequence encodes CAISAGDQETQYF.

This clone came up a few times. V gene TRBV25-1 combines with J gene TRBJ1-6, with D possibly matching TRBD1 (5 bases). Deletions cut 5 bases from V and 14 bases from J, with 13 bases between. Germline V gene sequence: CDR1 MGHDK, CDR2 SYGVNS. The CDR3 has 12 amino acids. The chain's CDR3 is CASSWDGGALHF. The DNA of the CDR3 is TGTGCCAGCAGTTGGGACGGGGGGGCCCTCCACTTT.

The chain employs TRBV18 and TRBJ2-6; D is undetermined. The CDR3 runs to 14 residues. Germline V gene sequence: CDR1 KGHSH, CDR2 LQKENI. V was clipped by 4 bases and J by 0 bases, with 4 bases between them. The CDR3 reads CASSRNSGANVLTF. The CDR3 DNA is TGTGCCAGCTCACGGAACTCTGGGGCCAACGTCCTGACTTTC.

CDR3 residues: CASSFVVTQYF. The CDR3 coding sequence is TGTGCCAGCAGCTTTGTAGTGACCCAGTACTTC. The J gene is TRBJ2-5, the V gene TRBV7-3; D is undetermined. CDR1 is SGHTA and CDR2 is FQGTGA in the germline V gene. Trimming took off 3 bases at V and 7 bases at J, with 6 bases between the two ends. This CDR3 has 11 amino acids.

This rearrangement joins TRBV6-5 to TRBJ1-5, with unresolved D. This CDR3 region has 10 residues. V was trimmed by 3 bases and J by 13 bases, leaving 7 bases between them. CDR1 is MNHEY and CDR2 is SVGAGI in the germline V gene. The CDR3 nucleotides read TGTGCCAGCAGTTATCGGGCTCAGCATTTT. Protein sequence: CASSYRAQHF.

This clone was recorded only once. V gene TRBV6-5 combines with J gene TRBJ1-1; 7 bases match TRBD1. The germline V gene has CDR1 MNHEY and CDR2 SVGAGI. V trimming: 5 bases; J trimming: 9 bases; junction bases outside the gene matches: 9. The length of the CDR3 is 13 residues. The CDR3 DNA reads as TGTGCCAGCAGTGGCCAGGGGGTAGGAAAAGCTTTCTTT. Amino acid sequence: CASSGQGVGKAFF.

V is TRBV18 and J is TRBJ1-1; maybe TRBD1 (6 bases). Germline assignment: CDR1 KGHSH and CDR2 LQKENI. V gave up 3 bases and J gave up 11 bases, with 16 bases separating them. There are 13 residues in the CDR3. Written as DNA, the CDR3 is TGTGCCAGCTCACCTGGGGAAGGGGGAGAGGCTTTCTTT. Amino acid sequence: CASSPGEGGEAFF.

The J gene is TRBJ2-7, the V gene TRBV7-3, with D tentatively TRBD2 (5 bases). Germline V lookup: CDR1 SGHTA, CDR2 FQGTGA. The CDR3 covers 13 residues. Between the trimmed V and J ends, which lost 8 bases and 6 bases, there was a span of 17 bases. In DNA form, the CDR3 reads TGTGCCAGCTCGCTCCCCCCGGCGGGCGAGCAGTACTTC. Translated: CASSLPPAGEQYF. Full variable domain (missing parts from reference TRBV7-3 and TRBJ2-7): GAGVSQTPSNKVTEKGKYVELRCDPISGHTALYWYRQSLGQGPEFLIYFQGTGAADDSGLPNDRFFAVRPEGSVSTLKIQRTERGDSAVYLCASSLPPAGEQYFGPGTRLTVT.

This clone was seen a few times. The rearrangement uses TRBV28 and TRBJ1-5, with D uncertain. Germline V gene data show CDR1 as MDHEN and CDR2 as SYDVKM. V gave up 3 bases and J gave up 7 bases, with 4 bases separating them. The CDR3 length is 11 residues. CDR3 in amino acids: CASSLGQPQHF. Written as DNA, the CDR3 is TGTGCCAGCAGTTTGGGACAGCCCCAGCATTTT. Full variable domain (rest looked up from reference TRBV28 and TRBJ1-5): DVKVTQSSRYLVKRTGEKVFLECVQDMDHENMFWYRQDPGLGLRLIYFSYDVKMKEKGDIPEGYSVSREKKERFSLILESASTNQTSMYLCASSLGQPQHFGDGTRLSIL.

The chain couples TRBV6-1 to TRBJ1-5, with D unclear. Germline assignment: CDR1 MNHNS and CDR2 SASEGT. The length of the CDR3 is 15 residues. V was cut by 2 bases and J by 7 bases, with 15 bases left in between. CDR3 sequence reads: CASSEYRGSWQPQHF. As DNA, the CDR3 is TGTGCCAGCAGTGAATACCGCGGGTCGTGGCAGCCCCAGCATTTT.

This chain connects TRBV7-7 to TRBJ1-1; a possible D gene is TRBD1 (6 bases). Germline V gene sequence: CDR1 SSHAT, CDR2 FNYEAQ (reference sequence). The CDR3 totals 18 residues. CDR3 DNA sequence: TGTGCTAGGGGGGACCGACCTTACAGGGTCCCAATGAACACTGAAGCTTTCTTT. Translation: CARGDRPYRVPMNTEAFF.

V usage is TRBV4-1 and J usage is TRBJ2-1; no firm D call. This CDR3 is 14 amino acids long. Deletions cut 5 bases from V and 3 bases from J, with 11 bases between. CDR1 and CDR2 (germline): MGHRA, YSYEKL. CDR3 nucleotides: TGCGCCAGCAGCGCGGTGATGGTCTACAATGAGCAGTTCTTC. This translates into CASSAVMVYNEQFF.

This chain joins TRBV30 and TRBJ2-1; 11 nucleotides agree with TRBD2. V shed 3 bases, J shed 2 bases, and the junction held 6 bases outside the gene matches. CDR3 length: 16 amino acids. Germline lookup yields CDR1 GTSNPN and CDR2 SVGIG (reference sequence). The CDR3 nucleotides are TGTGCCTGGAGGACACCTAGCGGGGGGCCCTACAATGAGCAGTTCTTC. Translation gives CAWRTPSGGPYNEQFF.

This chain uses TRBV30 with TRBJ1-1; D is unclear. This CDR3 spans 11 amino acids. V lost 0 bases and J lost 7, with 6 bases in between. CDR1 GTSNPN and CDR2 SVGIG come from the germline V gene (reference sequence). In DNA form, the CDR3 reads TGTGCCTGGAGTGTGAGGGTTGAAGCTTTCTTT. Protein product: CAWSVRVEAFF.

The chain carries TRBV28 and TRBJ1-1, with 7 bases aligning to TRBD1. Germline values: CDR1 MDHEN, CDR2 SYDVKM. V shed 5 bases, J shed 4 bases, and the junction held 10 bases outside the gene matches. This CDR3 spans 15 amino acids. CDR3 in DNA: TGTGCCAGCAGTCCACTCAGACAGGGCTCCACTGAAGCTTTCTTT. It is translated as CASSPLRQGSTEAFF.

The genes are TRBV9 and TRBJ2-5; D unclear. The germline gives CDR1 SGDLS, CDR2 YYNGEE. This CDR3 contains 11 residues. V lost 0 bases and J lost 5, with 2 bases in between. CDR3 nucleotides: TGTGCCAGCAGCGTAGCTGAGACCCAGTACTTC. This sequence encodes CASSVAETQYF.

The V gene is TRBV27, the J gene TRBJ1-5, with D possibly TRBD1 on 5 matching bases. Germline V gene data show CDR1 as MNHEY and CDR2 as SMNVEV (reference sequence). CDR3 size: 14 residues. V was cut by 4 bases and J by 8 bases, with 15 bases left in between. CDR3 nucleotide sequence: TGTGCCAGCAGTTGGGGCAGCCCGCCCGAGCCCCAGCATTTT. Encoded protein: CASSWGSPPEPQHF.